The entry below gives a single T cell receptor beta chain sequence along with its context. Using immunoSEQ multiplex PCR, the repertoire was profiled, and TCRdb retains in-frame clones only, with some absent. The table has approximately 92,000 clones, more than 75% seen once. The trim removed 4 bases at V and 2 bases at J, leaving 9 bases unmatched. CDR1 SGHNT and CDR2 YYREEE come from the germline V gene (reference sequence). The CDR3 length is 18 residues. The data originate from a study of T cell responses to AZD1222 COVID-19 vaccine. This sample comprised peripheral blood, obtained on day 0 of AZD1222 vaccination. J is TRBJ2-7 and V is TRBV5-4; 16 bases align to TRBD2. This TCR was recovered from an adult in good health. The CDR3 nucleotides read TGTGCCAGCAGCCGAGGGGGACTAGCGGGGGGGAGTCCCTACGAGCAGTACTTC. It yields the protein CASSRGGLAGGSPYEQYF.